This T cell receptor beta chain is from a study of blood T cell repertoires in COVID-19. Overall study: Both acute and convalescent COVID-19 samples were obtained from the United States, Italy and Spain. The cDNA or gDNA used as material had been derived from T cells, B-cell-depleted T cells, or PBMCs.

Trimming removed 2 bases from V and 2 bases from J, with 6 bases in between. CDR1 is SGHTA and CDR2 is FQGTGA in the germline V gene. The CDR3 contains 13 residues. In the original analysis: The authors estimated nucleated cell counts from reference gene primer amplification. TCRdb keeps only in-frame clones here, not all; method: immunoSEQ multiplex PCR. That table gives V, J and clone size, and the DNA gave D and trimming. The sample records about 71,000 clones, nearly 90% being singletons. This clonotype was obtained from a man aged 50 to 60 with active COVID-19. J is TRBJ1-1 and V is TRBV7-3; D gene uncertain. Sequenced: peripheral blood. The CDR3 loop reads CASSLRGNTEAFF. The CDR3 bases are TGTGCCAGCAGCTTACGGGGAAACACTGAAGCTTTCTTT.